One sample yielded the 15 T cell receptor beta chains listed below, sequenced in a study of T-cell memory formation after mild COVID-19. One entry per CDR3 protein, called by TCRdb with MiXCR from the 5' RACE reads. The sample yields roughly 170,000 distinct CDR3 sequences, roughly 18% seen once. Sample: PBMCs or a T cell subset sorted from them (not recorded which). These TCRs come from a man younger than 35 who had mild COVID-19 (a few samples of this study predate the infection). Cell type and time point are not known.

This clonotype has just a few counts. This chain connects TRBV7-2 to TRBJ1-5; no clear D. This CDR3 is built from 15 residues. CDR1 is SGHTA and CDR2 is FQGNSA in the germline V gene. V dropped 8 bases and J dropped 2 bases, with 16 bases sitting between them. The CDR3 sequence: CASSGSPWGNQPQHF. The CDR3 nucleotides are TGTGCCAGCTCGGGGTCTCCTTGGGGCAATCAGCCCCAGCATTTT.

This clonotype occurred a few times. This chain joins TRBV18 and TRBJ1-5; D is ambiguous. Germline CDR1 is KGHSH and CDR2 is LQKENI. The germline V and J ends were trimmed by 3 bases and 7 bases, with 10 bases remaining between them. The length of the CDR3 is 13 residues. The CDR3 region is CASSPFNDQPQHF. In DNA form, the CDR3 reads TGTGCCAGCTCACCTTTTAACGACCAGCCCCAGCATTTT. Full variable domain (outside the CDR3, taken from reference TRBV18 and TRBJ1-5): NAGVMQNPRHLVRRRGQEARLRCSPMKGHSHVYWYRQLPEEGLKFMVYLQKENIIDESGMPKERFSAEFPKEGPSILRIQQVVRGDSAAYFCASSPFNDQPQHFGDGTRLSIL.

This clonotype was seen a handful of times. The gene calls are TRBV7-6 and TRBJ2-4; no clear D gene. The germline V and J ends were trimmed by 4 bases and 9 bases, with 16 bases remaining between them. The CDR3 has 14 residues. Germline-derived CDR1 and CDR2 are SGHVS and FNYEAQ. Written as DNA, the CDR3 is TGTGCCAGCAGCTCTCGGGTGGCAGACGGCATTCAGTACTTC. Translating gives CASSSRVADGIQYF.

The V and J genes are TRBV4-1 and TRBJ2-7; the D gene is possibly TRBD2 (5 bases). CDR3 length: 17 residues. Germline CDR1 is MGHRA and CDR2 is YSYEKL. V lost 1 base to trimming and J lost 3 bases, with 19 bases between them. The CDR3 sequence: CASSQVSVLGSRYEQYF. The CDR3 DNA reads as TGCGCCAGCAGCCAAGTTAGCGTCCTAGGGTCTCGCTACGAGCAGTACTTC.

This rearrangement joins TRBV21-1 to TRBJ1-6. TRBV21-1 is noted as a pseudogene. The CDR3 has 10 amino acids. As DNA, the CDR3 is TGTGCCAGCAAGGGTTCACCCCTCCACTTT. It encodes CASKGSPLHF.

This rearrangement joins TRBV5-1 to TRBJ1-1, with no clear D. V dropped 1 base and J dropped 7 bases, with 8 bases sitting between them. Germline assignment: CDR1 SGHRS and CDR2 YFSETQ. This CDR3 is 12 amino acids long. CDR3 in amino acids: CASSLPTDEAFF. The DNA for the CDR3 is TGCGCCAGCAGCTTGCCGACGGATGAAGCTTTCTTT.

This clonotype came up many times. The genes are TRBV11-2 and TRBJ2-2; D unresolved. Trimming removed 5 bases at V and 4 bases at J, with 5 bases between. The CDR3 runs 12 residues. Per the germline V gene, CDR1 is SGHAT and CDR2 is FQNNGV. The CDR3 DNA is TGTGCCAGCAGCCTCTCCACCGGGGAGCTGTTTTTT. The encoded protein is CASSLSTGELFF. The whole variable domain, filled in from reference TRBV11-2 and TRBJ2-2, reads EAGVAQSPRYKIIEKRQSVAFWCNPISGHATLYWYQQILGQGPKLLIQFQNNGVVDDSQLPKDRFSAERLKGVDSTLKIQPAKLEDSAVYLCASSLSTGELFFGEGSRLTVL.

This clonotype was detected a few times. The J gene is TRBJ2-7, the V gene TRBV5-1; D possibly uses TRBD1 or TRBD2 (5 bases each). Germline CDR1 SGHRS, CDR2 YFSETQ. Trimming took off 4 bases at V and 0 bases at J, with 14 bases between the two ends. This CDR3 spans 15 amino acids. Written as DNA, the CDR3 is TGCGCCAGCAGCGTACTGGACGGGACCTCCTACGAGCAGTACTTC. Amino acids: CASSVLDGTSYEQYF.

This clonotype appeared a few times. The chain is built from TRBV12-3 or TRBV12-4 and TRBJ2-5, with D perhaps TRBD1 (6 bases). Trimming pared 8 bases from V and 4 bases from J, leaving 17 bases between. The CDR3 is 14 amino acids. The CDR3 reads CASSPPGAVETQYF. The CDR3, as DNA: TGTGCCAGCTCTCCCCCAGGGGCCGTAGAGACCCAGTACTTC.

The table lists this clonotype with a few counts. The chain combines TRBV18 with TRBJ1-1; 7 bases match TRBD1. CDR1 KGHSH and CDR2 LQKENI come from the germline V gene. V gave up 4 bases and J gave up 9 bases; unmatched junction bases: 14. The CDR3 is 15 amino acids. The CDR3 spells CASSLRADREKQAFF. CDR3 DNA: TGTGCCAGCTCACTCCGTGCCGACAGGGAAAAACAAGCTTTCTTT.

The chain couples TRBV4-2 to TRBJ2-2, with D perhaps matching TRBD2 (6 bases). Germline CDR1 is LGHNA and CDR2 is YNFKEQ. This CDR3 comprises 15 residues. Trimming took 5 bases from V and 5 from J, leaving 15 bases between them. The CDR3 sequence: CASSAGTPRTGELFF. The CDR3, as DNA: TGTGCCAGCAGCGCCGGGACTCCGAGAACCGGGGAGCTGTTTTTT.

In this sample, this clonotype turned up many times. The rearrangement links TRBV5-6 to TRBJ2-1, with no clear D. Germline CDR1 is SGHDT and CDR2 is YYEEEE. The CDR3 is made up of 14 amino acids. V was clipped by 4 bases and J by 0 bases, with 8 bases between them. CDR3 DNA sequence: TGTGCCAGCAGCCAGTTGAGCTCCTACAATGAGCAGTTCTTC. Translating gives CASSQLSSYNEQFF.

This clonotype was counted only a few times. The chain is built from TRBV5-1 and TRBJ2-3; D possibly corresponds to TRBD1 (6 bases). Trimming shortened V by 0 bases and J by 1 base, and 15 bases separated the two germline ends. In germline, CDR1 is SGHRS, CDR2 YFSETQ. CDR3 size: 17 residues. The CDR3 DNA reads TGCGCCAGCAGCTTGGGGAACAGGGCTTGGGGCACAGATACGCAGTATTTT. Amino acids: CASSLGNRAWGTDTQYF.

The chain recombines TRBV7-2 with TRBJ1-1; tentatively, D is TRBD1 (5 bases). Germline CDR1 reads SGHTA; CDR2 reads FQGNSA. The CDR3 runs 14 residues. V was trimmed by 2 bases and J by 6 bases, leaving 13 bases between them. The CDR3 nucleotides are TGTGCCAGCAGCTTAAGGTTCAGGGATTCTGAAGCTTTCTTT. The encoded protein is CASSLRFRDSEAFF.

This clonotype was found a few times. The genes are TRBV19 and TRBJ2-7, with D possibly TRBD2 on 6 matching bases. From germline, CDR1 is LNHDA and CDR2 SQIVND (reference sequence). V lost 4 bases and J lost 4, with 17 bases in between. CDR3 length: 15 residues. The CDR3 nucleotides read TGTGCCAGTAGTACCCCAGGGAGGAGGGATTACGAGCAGTACTTC. It translates to CASSTPGRRDYEQYF.